The 7 T cell receptor beta chains given below trace back to one sample, sequenced in a study of T-cell memory formation after mild COVID-19. TCRdb used MiXCR to reprocess the 5' RACE reads, holding one entry per CDR3 protein. The repertoire includes 210,000 or so distinct CDR3 sequences, 15% to 20% of them detected once, and roughly 2.3% sits in the top ten. The specimen sequenced was PBMCs or a T cell subset sorted from them (not recorded which). The origin of the receptors is an adult woman who had mild COVID-19 (a few samples of this study predate the infection). Cell type and time point are not known.

This clonotype was seen more than once but under ten times. This rearrangement joins TRBV21-1 to TRBJ2-5. TRBV21-1 is deemed a pseudogene. This CDR3 has 13 amino acids. CDR3 in amino acids: CASSKGTQETQYF. The CDR3 DNA sequence: TGTGCCAGCAGCAAAGGGACCCAAGAGACCCAGTACTTC.

This clonotype showed up just a few times. CDR3 nucleotides: TGTGCCACCAGTGACTACGGACAGCAGTACTTC. It is translated as CATSDYGQQYF. The V call is TRBV24-1, the J call TRBJ2-7, with D hard to call. The CDR3 is 11 residues long. Trimming cost V 4 bases and J 8 bases, with 8 bases left between them. Germline V gene data show CDR1 as KGHDR and CDR2 as SFDVKD.

This clonotype was found a few times. V gene TRBV15 combines with J gene TRBJ2-6; TRBD2 aligns across 13 bases. In germline, CDR1 is LNHNV, CDR2 YYDKDF (reference sequence). J gave up 3 bases and V 1 base, and 6 bases lay outside the gene matches. The CDR3 spans 19 residues. The CDR3 here is CATSRGTSGGPSGANVLTF. The CDR3 region has the DNA TGTGCCACCAGCAGAGGGACTAGCGGGGGCCCCAGTGGGGCCAACGTCCTGACTTTC.

This clonotype was observed at least ten times. The chain employs TRBV3-1 and TRBJ2-3, with unresolved D. Germline V gives CDR1 LGHDT, CDR2 YNNKEL (reference sequence). Trimming cost V 2 bases and J 3 bases, with 0 bases left between them. The CDR3 runs to 11 residues. CDR3 in DNA: TGTGCCAGCAGCCAAACAGATACGCAGTATTTT. Translated: CASSQTDTQYF.

The rearrangement links TRBV5-6 to TRBJ1-2; 7 nucleotides align to TRBD1. V dropped 4 bases and J dropped 4; count of bases not matched to a gene: 4. Germline V gives CDR1 SGHDT, CDR2 YYEEEE. This CDR3 region has 13 residues. The CDR3 region is CASSRDRVYGYTF. The CDR3 bases are TGTGCCAGCAGCCGTGACAGGGTCTATGGCTACACCTTC. The full variable domain, in which reference TRBV5-6 and TRBJ1-2 provide the parts outside the CDR3, is DAGVTQSPTHLIKTRGQQVTLRCSPKSGHDTVSWYQQALGQGPQFIFQYYEEEERQRGNFPDRFSGHQFPNYSSELNVNALLLGDSALYLCASSRDRVYGYTFGSGTRLTVV.

The chain employs TRBV12-3 or TRBV12-4 and TRBJ1-2; no definite D call. There are 12 residues in the CDR3. Trimming took 3 bases from V and 6 from J, leaving 8 bases between them. DNA for the CDR3: TGTGCCAGCAGTTTTTTGACGGATGGCTACACCTTC. Translating it yields CASSFLTDGYTF.

CDR3 nucleotide sequence: TGTGCCAGCAGCCTTCCTTATCCAGCAGGAAATGAGCAGTTCTTC. Its translation: CASSLPYPAGNEQFF. The genes are TRBV7-2 and TRBJ2-1; no clear D gene. The CDR3 extends over 15 amino acids. V dropped 5 bases and J dropped 7 bases, with 18 bases sitting between them. Germline CDR1 is SGHTA and CDR2 is FQGNSA.